This is a list of T cell receptor beta chains from one sample in a study of radiation and T cells in renal cell carcinoma. The repertoire was sequenced with immunoSEQ multiplex PCR; TCRdb's copy has only in-frame clones and lacks some. The repertoire consists of around 100,000 clones, with roughly 84% occurring once and the leading ten covering roughly 7.6%. Sequencing was performed on blood, taken from a patient whose treatment included radiotherapy and nephrectomy. These receptors were collected from a man between 60 and 70 years old with renal cell carcinoma. CDR3s include the opening cysteine and the closing phenylalanine or tryptophan. Where a row states a size, it is once, few, many or the class of an expanded clone; other rows omit it.

clone size: once
V gene: TRBV5-1
J gene: TRBJ2-7
CDR3 protein: CASSPRTSGMSYEQYF

clone size: few
V gene: TRBV19
J gene: TRBJ2-7
CDR3 protein: CASSPWTGTEQYF

clone size: -
V gene: TRBV4-3
J gene: TRBJ2-4
CDR3 protein: CASSQDLRGFADMIQYF

clone size: -
V gene: TRBV27
J gene: TRBJ2-7
CDR3 protein: CASSLWGVAGLAAYEQYF

clone size: -
V gene: TRBV7-7
J gene: TRBJ2-1
CDR3 protein: CASSPDPSGRNEQFF

clone size: few
V gene: TRBV4-2
J gene: TRBJ2-1
CDR3 protein: CASSQEGLAGGEQFF

clone size: -
V gene: TRBV5-6
J gene: TRBJ2-5
CDR3 protein: CASSFIFVEETQYF

clone size: -
V gene: TRBV28
J gene: TRBJ1-4
CDR3 protein: CASSFYRGATNEKLFF

clone size: -
V gene: TRBV7-8
J gene: TRBJ1-5
CDR3 protein: CASSRRRGSNQPQHF

clone size: -
V gene: TRBV28
J gene: TRBJ2-7
CDR3 protein: CASTLGLAGYEQYF

clone size: -
V gene: TRBV4-2
J gene: TRBJ1-3
CDR3 protein: CASSQGRGSGNTIYF

clone size: -
V gene: TRBV7-9
J gene: TRBJ2-3
CDR3 protein: CASSLSGTSGLLLTDTQYF

clone size: once
V gene: TRBV5-5
J gene: TRBJ2-3
CDR3 protein: CASSSGDTTDTQYF

clone size: once
V gene: TRBV10-3
J gene: TRBJ1-1
CDR3 protein: CAIRALQGGNTEAFF

clone size: -
V gene: TRBV5-1
J gene: TRBJ2-1
CDR3 protein: CATLPIPRTSPPYNEQFF

clone size: -
V gene: TRBV14
J gene: TRBJ2-2
CDR3 protein: CASSRPSGTNTGELFF

clone size: -
V gene: TRBV4-3
J gene: TRBJ2-2
CDR3 protein: CASSQEAAGASGELFF

clone size: -
V gene: TRBV10-1
J gene: TRBJ1-3
CDR3 protein: CASTQSPGNTIYF

clone size: -
V gene: TRBV5-1
J gene: TRBJ1-5
CDR3 protein: CASSFDGGNQPQHF

clone size: -
V gene: TRBV11-2
J gene: TRBJ2-1
CDR3 protein: CASSLFSGRDYNEQFF

clone size: -
V gene: TRBV7-2
J gene: TRBJ2-5
CDR3 protein: CASSTTQVSRETQYF

clone size: -
V gene: TRBV28
J gene: TRBJ2-3
CDR3 protein: CASSFGGADTQYF

clone size: -
V gene: TRBV5-1
J gene: TRBJ2-7
CDR3 protein: CASSIRQGAEGEQYF

clone size: -
V gene: TRBV27
J gene: TRBJ2-5
CDR3 protein: CASSWGRAYQETQYF

clone size: -
V gene: TRBV11-2
J gene: TRBJ2-1
CDR3 protein: CASSWTSGRAWSSYNEQFF

clone size: few
V gene: TRBV7-9
J gene: TRBJ2-1
CDR3 protein: CASSPTRSNSYNEQFF

clone size: few
V gene: TRBV5-1
J gene: TRBJ2-7
CDR3 protein: CASSLDEGRYEQYF

clone size: -
V gene: TRBV6-1
J gene: TRBJ1-2
CDR3 protein: CAASPTEGYGYTF

clone size: -
V gene: TRBV7-9
J gene: TRBJ1-4
CDR3 protein: CASVLHGTTNEKLFF

clone size: -
V gene: TRBV6-1
J gene: TRBJ2-7
CDR3 protein: CASGYGIGEQYF

clone size: once
V gene: TRBV7-9
J gene: TRBJ1-4
CDR3 protein: CASSLTGARGEKLFF

clone size: -
V gene: TRBV5-1
J gene: TRBJ2-5
CDR3 protein: CASSLRGQSQTQYF

clone size: few
V gene: TRBV5-8
J gene: TRBJ2-6
CDR3 protein: CASSWATGANVLTF

clone size: -
V gene: TRBV6-5
J gene: TRBJ2-1
CDR3 protein: CASSPMGAAYNEQFF